The clone carrying this T cell receptor (beta chain) came up many times. This entry comes from a study of early T cells in non-severe SARS-CoV-2 infection. Individual cDNA molecules were tagged with unique molecular identifiers, the study reported. One entry per CDR3 protein results from TCRdb running MiXCR on the 5' RACE reads. Of 54,000 or so distinct CDR3 sequences detected, about 12% appear once; the ten largest clones hold around 4.9%. V trimming: 0 bases; J trimming: 2 bases; junction bases outside the gene matches: 3. Per germline, CDR1 GTSNPN and CDR2 SVGIG (reference sequence). CDR3 length equals 15 residues.

Sequenced material: whole blood. The gene calls are TRBV30 and TRBJ1-5, with 8 bases matching TRBD1. The receptor was derived from an adult who was a healthcare worker with PCR-confirmed SARS-CoV-2 infection or an uninfected control (not recorded which). The CDR3: CAWSVRGQGNQPQHF. CDR3 nucleotides: TGTGCCTGGAGTGTACGGGGACAGGGCAATCAGCCCCAGCATTTT.